This TCR beta chain was profiled in a study of vaccination effects on CD4 cells after COVID-19. Study findings and constraints: Marked clonal contraction of infection- and vaccine-induced clones was seen late after vaccination.

TCRdb's copy holds only in-frame clones and misses some; the assay was immunoSEQ multiplex PCR. The repertoire holds some 40,000 clones, about 78% seen once, with about 15% in the top ten. This clone was seen more than once but under ten times. Its target is not known. V lost 4 bases, J lost 7 bases, and 15 bases stayed unmatched. This CDR3 is built from 18 residues. Germline loops: CDR1 LGHNA, CDR2 YNFKEQ. In the ViraFEST assay, antigen-specific CD4+ clonotypes were identified by expansion after peptide-pool stimulation. CD4+ T cells were isolated after less than 13 days of culture. PCR showed that the person got SARS-CoV-2 infection at some point between March and December 2020. PBMC cultures contained 1.5 million to 2 million cells per well, roughly 10 IU/ml IL-2 and 10 ug/ml peptides. A half-volume exchange with IL-2 medium occurred on days 3 and 7.

The genes are TRBV4-2 and TRBJ2-2; 10 bases map to TRBD2. The sequence was obtained from a human donor who had a prior SARS-CoV-2 infection. The material was CD4+ T cells from PBMCs cultured with HCoV-NL63 spike peptides, obtained before COVID-19 vaccination. The CDR3, as DNA: TGTGCCAGCAGCCGCAGACCGGCGACTAGCGGGTATGACGGGGAGCTGTTTTTT. Encoded protein: CASSRRPATSGYDGELFF.